The rows below give T cell receptor beta chains drawn from one sample of a study of PD-L1 blockade in urothelial cancer. Produced via immunoSEQ multiplex PCR; TCRdb's table is partial and in-frame only. The sample has approximately 79,000 clones, around 85% seen once. Here the sequenced sample was PBMCs, taken around atezolizumab (anti-PD-L1) treatment. Receptors were obtained from a man between 35 and 55 years old with urothelial cancer. The CDR3 runs from the conserved cysteine through the conserved F or W. A D gene is named only where the DNA matches it firmly. Not every row has a clone size; where given, it reads once, few, many or a size class.

d_call: -; j_call: TRBJ2-5; clone_size: -; v_call: TRBV2; cdr3_nt: TGTGCCAGCAGTGAGGAAAGGGGGAGTCAAGAGACCCAGTACTTC; cdr3_aa: CASSEERGSQETQYF
d_call: -; j_call: TRBJ1-5; clone_size: once; v_call: TRBV28; cdr3_nt: TGTGCCAGCAGTTCCCGCAGTCAGCCCCAGCATTTT; cdr3_aa: CASSSRSQPQHF
d_call: TRBD2; j_call: TRBJ2-7; clone_size: -; v_call: TRBV5-1; cdr3_nt: TGCGCCAGCAGCGGTGTCGGGCGGGGGATGAGAGAGCAGTACTTC; cdr3_aa: CASSGVGRGMREQYF
d_call: -; j_call: TRBJ1-1; clone_size: -; v_call: TRBV6-5; cdr3_nt: TGTGCCAGCAGACCGACAGGCCAAGCAGCTTTCTTT; cdr3_aa: CASRPTGQAAFF
d_call: -; j_call: TRBJ2-7; clone_size: -; v_call: TRBV28; cdr3_nt: TGTGCCAGCAGTTTCGGGGTTTGGGAGCAGTACTTC; cdr3_aa: CASSFGVWEQYF
d_call: TRBD1; j_call: TRBJ1-1; clone_size: -; v_call: TRBV6-5; cdr3_nt: TGTGCCAGCAGTTACTCGCAGGGGGCGAGGACTGAAGCTTTCTTT; cdr3_aa: CASSYSQGARTEAFF
d_call: TRBD2; j_call: TRBJ2-6; clone_size: -; v_call: TRBV9; cdr3_nt: TGTGCCAGCAGCCCCGAAGGGTTAGCGGGAGGCGCTGGGGCCAACGTCCTGACTTTC; cdr3_aa: CASSPEGLAGGAGANVLTF
d_call: TRBD1; j_call: TRBJ2-7; clone_size: few; v_call: TRBV19; cdr3_nt: TGTGCCAGTAGTATTAAGCTGGGACAGGGGACTCCCTACGAGCAGTACTTC; cdr3_aa: CASSIKLGQGTPYEQYF
d_call: -; j_call: TRBJ2-5; clone_size: -; v_call: TRBV5-1; cdr3_nt: TGCGCCAGCAGCGGAGGGTTACAAGAGACCCAGTACTTC; cdr3_aa: CASSGGLQETQYF
d_call: -; j_call: TRBJ1-5; clone_size: few; v_call: TRBV6-1; cdr3_nt: TGTGCCAGCAGTGATGGGCAGGGACTAAATCAGCCCCAGCATTTT; cdr3_aa: CASSDGQGLNQPQHF
d_call: -; j_call: TRBJ2-1; clone_size: -; v_call: TRBV4-1; cdr3_nt: TGCGCCAGCAGCCAAGCTAGGTTGTCCTACAATGAGCAGTTCTTC; cdr3_aa: CASSQARLSYNEQFF
d_call: -; j_call: TRBJ2-3; clone_size: -; v_call: TRBV11-1; cdr3_nt: TGTGCCAGCGGGGGGTCTGGACACCGAACCTCAACGCAGTATTTT; cdr3_aa: CASGGSGHRTSTQYF
d_call: -; j_call: TRBJ2-2; clone_size: -; v_call: TRBV1; cdr3_nt: TGCACCAGCAGCCAGCGGGACGAACGCACCGGGGAGCTGTTTTTT; cdr3_aa: CTSSQRDERTGELFF
d_call: -; j_call: TRBJ2-1; clone_size: -; v_call: TRBV5-5; cdr3_nt: TGTGCCAGCAGCTTTCAGGGGTTAGATCTCGATGAGCAGTTCTTC; cdr3_aa: CASSFQGLDLDEQFF
d_call: -; j_call: TRBJ2-5; clone_size: -; v_call: TRBV28; cdr3_nt: TGTGCCAGCAGTTTCGGATCGGCCCGGGGAGAGACCCAGTACTTC; cdr3_aa: CASSFGSARGETQYF
d_call: TRBD2; j_call: TRBJ2-3; clone_size: -; v_call: TRBV6-1; cdr3_nt: TGTGCCAGCAGTACCCTAGCGGGAGCATCAGATACGCAGTATTTT; cdr3_aa: CASSTLAGASDTQYF
d_call: TRBD1; j_call: TRBJ1-5; clone_size: -; v_call: TRBV19; cdr3_nt: TGTGCCAGTGGGGGACAGGCGGGCAATCAGCCCCAGCATTTT; cdr3_aa: CASGGQAGNQPQHF